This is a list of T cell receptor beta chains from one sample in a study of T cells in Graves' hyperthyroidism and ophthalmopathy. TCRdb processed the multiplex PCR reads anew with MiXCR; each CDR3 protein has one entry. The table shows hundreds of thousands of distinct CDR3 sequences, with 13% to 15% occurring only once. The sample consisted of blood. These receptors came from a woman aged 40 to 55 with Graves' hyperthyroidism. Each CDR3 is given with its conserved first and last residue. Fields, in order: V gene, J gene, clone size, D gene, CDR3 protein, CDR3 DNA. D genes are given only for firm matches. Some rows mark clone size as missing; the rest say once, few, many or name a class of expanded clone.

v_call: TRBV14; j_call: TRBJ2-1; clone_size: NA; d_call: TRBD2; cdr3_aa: CASSQPSGTSSYNEQFF; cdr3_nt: TGTGCCAGCAGCCAACCTAGCGGGACATCTTCTTACAATGAGCAGTTCTTC
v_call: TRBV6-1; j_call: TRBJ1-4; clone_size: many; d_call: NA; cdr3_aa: CASSRSPTGNRGEKLFF; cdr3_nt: TGTGCCAGCAGTCGCTCCCCTACAGGGAACCGGGGTGAAAAACTGTTTTTT
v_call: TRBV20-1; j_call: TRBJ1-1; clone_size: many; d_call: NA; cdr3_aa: CSARGLQGNTEAFF; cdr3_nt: TGCAGTGCTAGAGGTTTACAGGGAAACACTGAAGCTTTCTTT
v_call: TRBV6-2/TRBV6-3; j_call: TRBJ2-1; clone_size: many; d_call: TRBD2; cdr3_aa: CASSAGTSGPIGYNEQFF; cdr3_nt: TGTGCCAGCAGTGCCGGGACTAGCGGACCGATCGGCTACAATGAGCAGTTCTTC
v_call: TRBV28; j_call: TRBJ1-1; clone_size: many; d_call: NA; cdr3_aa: CASSPRPDYKMNTEAFF; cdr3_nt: TGTGCCAGTAGTCCAAGACCGGACTACAAGATGAACACTGAAGCTTTCTTT
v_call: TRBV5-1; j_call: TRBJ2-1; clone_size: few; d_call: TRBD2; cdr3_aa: CASSPGGTKNEQFF; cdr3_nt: TGCGCCAGCAGCCCGGGGGGGACAAAAAATGAGCAGTTCTTC
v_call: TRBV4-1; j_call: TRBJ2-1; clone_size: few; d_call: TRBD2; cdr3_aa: CASSQEGLEWNNEQFF; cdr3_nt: TGCGCCAGCAGCCAAGAAGGACTAGAGTGGAACAATGAGCAGTTCTTC
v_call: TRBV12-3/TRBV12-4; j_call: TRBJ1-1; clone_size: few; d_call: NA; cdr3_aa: CASSSSFGVRDTEASF; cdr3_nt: TGTGCCAGCAGTTCCTCCTTTGGGGTTCGGGACACTGAAGCTTCCTTT
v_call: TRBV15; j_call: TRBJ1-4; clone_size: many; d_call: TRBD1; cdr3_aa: CATSFRGLDEKLFF; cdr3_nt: TGTGCCACCAGCTTCAGGGGGCTGGATGAAAAACTGTTTTTT
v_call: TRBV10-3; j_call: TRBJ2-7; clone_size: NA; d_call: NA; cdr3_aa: CAISEHGYEQYF; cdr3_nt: TGTGCCATCAGTGAGCACGGCTACGAGCAGTACTTC
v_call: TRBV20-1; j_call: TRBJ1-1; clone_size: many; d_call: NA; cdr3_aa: CSASFGNTEAFF; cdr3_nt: TGCAGTGCCAGTTTTGGGAACACTGAAGCTTTCTTT
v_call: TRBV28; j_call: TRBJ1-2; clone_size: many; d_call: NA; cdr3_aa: CASSLVGSFNYGYTF; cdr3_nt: TGTGCCAGCAGTTTGGTGGGCAGTTTTAACTATGGCTACACCTTC
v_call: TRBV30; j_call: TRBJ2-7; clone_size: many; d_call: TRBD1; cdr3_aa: CAWSVGTGEPYEQYF; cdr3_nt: TGTGCCTGGAGTGTAGGGACAGGGGAACCTTACGAGCAGTACTTC
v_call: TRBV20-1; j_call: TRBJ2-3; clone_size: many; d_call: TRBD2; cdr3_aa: CRPSGGATDTQYF; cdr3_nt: TGCCGACCTAGCGGGGGGGCCACAGATACGCAGTATTTT
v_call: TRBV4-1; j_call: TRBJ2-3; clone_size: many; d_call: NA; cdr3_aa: CASSQAFSSAVSTDTQYF; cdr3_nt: TGCGCCAGCAGCCAAGCTTTCAGCTCAGCGGTGAGCACAGATACGCAGTATTTT
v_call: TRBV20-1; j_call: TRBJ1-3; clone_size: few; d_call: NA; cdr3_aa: CSARDRNSSGNTIYF; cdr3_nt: TGCAGTGCTAGAGATCGTAACAGCTCTGGAAACACCATATATTTT
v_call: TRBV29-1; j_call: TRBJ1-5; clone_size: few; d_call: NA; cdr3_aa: CSVEADSNQPQHF; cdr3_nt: TGCAGCGTTGAGGCAGATAGCAATCAGCCCCAGCATTTT
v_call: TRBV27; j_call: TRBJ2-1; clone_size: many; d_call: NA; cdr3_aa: CASSLSLTSYNEQFF; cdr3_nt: TGTGCCAGCAGTTTATCGCTCACTAGTTACAATGAGCAGTTCTTC
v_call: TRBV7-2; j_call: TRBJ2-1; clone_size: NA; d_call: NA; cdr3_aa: CASSPRPAGNEQFF; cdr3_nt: TGTGCCAGCAGCCCCCGCCCTGCGGGCAATGAGCAGTTCTTC
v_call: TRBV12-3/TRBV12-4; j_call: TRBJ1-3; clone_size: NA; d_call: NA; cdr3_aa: CASTRGSGNTIYF; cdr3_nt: TGTGCCAGCACGAGGGGCTCTGGAAACACCATATATTTT
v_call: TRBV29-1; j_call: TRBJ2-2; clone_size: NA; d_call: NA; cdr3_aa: CSVGTPASGELFF; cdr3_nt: TGCAGCGTTGGGACTCCCGCGAGTGGGGAGCTGTTTTTT
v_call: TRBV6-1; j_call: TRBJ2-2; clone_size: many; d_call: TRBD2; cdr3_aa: CASQSGLASSGELFF; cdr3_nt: TGTGCCAGCCAATCGGGACTAGCGAGCTCCGGGGAGCTGTTTTTT
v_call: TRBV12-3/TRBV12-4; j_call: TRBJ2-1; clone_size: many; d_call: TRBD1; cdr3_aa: CASSWGQGVGYNEQFF; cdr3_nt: TGTGCCAGCAGCTGGGGACAGGGGGTAGGTTACAATGAGCAGTTCTTC
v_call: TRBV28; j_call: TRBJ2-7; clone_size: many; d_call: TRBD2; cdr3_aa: CASLFRGGLEQYF; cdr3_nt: TGTGCCAGCCTATTCCGGGGGGGGCTTGAGCAGTACTTC
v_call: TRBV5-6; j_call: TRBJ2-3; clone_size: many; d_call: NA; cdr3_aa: CASSLPGVFSTDTQYF; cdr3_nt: TGTGCCAGCAGCTTGCCAGGGGTTTTTTCTACAGATACGCAGTATTTT
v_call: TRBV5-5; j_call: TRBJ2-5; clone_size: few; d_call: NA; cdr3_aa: CASSEDPQETQYF; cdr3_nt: TGTGCCAGCAGCGAGGACCCACAAGAGACCCAGTACTTC
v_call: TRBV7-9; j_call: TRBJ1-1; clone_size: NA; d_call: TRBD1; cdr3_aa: CASSPGTAEALF; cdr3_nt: TGTGCCAGCAGTCCCGGGACAGCTGAAGCTCTCTTT
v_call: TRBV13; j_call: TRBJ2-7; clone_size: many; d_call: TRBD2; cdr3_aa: CASSSQTPGLAGLSSYEQYF; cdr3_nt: TGTGCCAGCAGCTCACAAACGCCGGGACTAGCGGGTTTAAGCTCCTACGAGCAGTACTTC
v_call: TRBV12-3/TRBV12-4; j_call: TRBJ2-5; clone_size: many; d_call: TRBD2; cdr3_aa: CASSQLLVAGGQETQYF; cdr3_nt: TGTGCCAGCAGCCAGTTACTCGTCGCGGGAGGGCAGGAGACCCAGTACTTC
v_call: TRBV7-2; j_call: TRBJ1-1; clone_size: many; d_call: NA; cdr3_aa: CASSLEFQGQSAEAFF; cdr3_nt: TGTGCCAGCAGCTTAGAATTCCAGGGACAATCCGCTGAAGCTTTCTTT
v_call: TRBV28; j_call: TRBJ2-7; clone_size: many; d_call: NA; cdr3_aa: CASRSTGSSYEQYF; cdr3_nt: TGTGCCAGCAGGTCCACAGGGAGCTCCTACGAGCAGTACTTC
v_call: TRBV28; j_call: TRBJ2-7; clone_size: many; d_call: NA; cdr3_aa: CASSFLGDYEQYF; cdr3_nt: TGTGCCAGCAGTTTTTTGGGAGACTACGAGCAGTACTTC
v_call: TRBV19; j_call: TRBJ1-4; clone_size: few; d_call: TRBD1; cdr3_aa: CASSTLTGPNEKLFF; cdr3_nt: TGTGCCAGTAGTACACTGACAGGGCCAAATGAAAAACTGTTTTTT
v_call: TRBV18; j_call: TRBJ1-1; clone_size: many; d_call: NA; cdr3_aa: CASSPVKDTEAFF; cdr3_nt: TGTGCCAGCTCACCGGTGAAGGACACTGAAGCTTTCTTT
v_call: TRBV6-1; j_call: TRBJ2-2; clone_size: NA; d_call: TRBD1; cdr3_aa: CAITDRAGTGELFF; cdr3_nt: TGTGCCATCACAGACAGGGCCGGCACCGGGGAGCTGTTTTTT
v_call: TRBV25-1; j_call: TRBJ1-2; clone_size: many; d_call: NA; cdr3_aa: CASSDTVYGYTF; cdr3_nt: TGTGCCAGCAGTGATACAGTCTATGGCTACACCTTC
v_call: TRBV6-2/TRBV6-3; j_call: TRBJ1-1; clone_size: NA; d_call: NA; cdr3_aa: CASSYAWSTEAFF; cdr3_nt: TGTGCCAGCAGTTACGCGTGGAGCACTGAAGCTTTCTTT
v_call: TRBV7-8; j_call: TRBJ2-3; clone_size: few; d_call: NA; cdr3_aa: CASSPSQKQYF; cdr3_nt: TGTGCCAGCAGCCCAAGCCAAAAGCAGTATTTT
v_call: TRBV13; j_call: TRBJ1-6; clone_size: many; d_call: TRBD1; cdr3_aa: CASRQRTGDNSPLHF; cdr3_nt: TGTGCCAGTAGACAAAGGACAGGGGATAATTCACCCCTCCACTTT
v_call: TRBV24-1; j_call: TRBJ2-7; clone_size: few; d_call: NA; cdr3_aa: CATSDRSGTGYEQYF; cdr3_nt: TGTGCCACCAGTGACCGTAGCGGGACAGGCTACGAGCAGTACTTC
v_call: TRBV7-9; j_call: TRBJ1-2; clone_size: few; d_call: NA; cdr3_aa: CASSFSTPYGYTF; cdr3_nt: TGTGCCAGCAGCTTTTCTACTCCATATGGCTACACCTTC
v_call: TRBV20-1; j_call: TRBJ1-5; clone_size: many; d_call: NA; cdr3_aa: CSATISVASNQPQHF; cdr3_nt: TGCAGTGCTACCATATCTGTAGCGAGCAATCAGCCCCAGCATTTT
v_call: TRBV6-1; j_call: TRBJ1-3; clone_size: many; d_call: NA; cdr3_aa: CASSEWVDPGNTIYF; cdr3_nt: TGTGCCAGCAGTGAATGGGTAGACCCTGGAAACACCATATATTTT
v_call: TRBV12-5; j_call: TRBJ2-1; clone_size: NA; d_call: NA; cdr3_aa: CASGLWLADNEQFF; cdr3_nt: TGTGCTAGTGGTTTATGGCTAGCCGACAATGAGCAGTTCTTC
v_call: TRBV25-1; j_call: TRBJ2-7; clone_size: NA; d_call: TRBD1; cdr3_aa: CASSVDRVTYNEQYF; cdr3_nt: TGTGCCAGCAGTGTCGACAGGGTGACCTACAATGAGCAGTACTTC
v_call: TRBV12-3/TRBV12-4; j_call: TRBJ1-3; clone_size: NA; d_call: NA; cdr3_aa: CASGTTGGGNTIYF; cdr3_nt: TGTGCCAGCGGTACGACAGGCGGTGGAAACACCATATATTTT
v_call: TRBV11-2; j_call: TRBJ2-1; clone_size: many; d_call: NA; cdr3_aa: CASSFSGGMYNEQFF; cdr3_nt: TGTGCCAGCAGCTTCTCTGGCGGGATGTACAATGAGCAGTTCTTC
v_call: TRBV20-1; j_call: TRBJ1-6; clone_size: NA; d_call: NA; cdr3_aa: CSAPSRRYNSPLHF; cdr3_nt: TGCAGTGCTCCGTCGCGGCGGTATAATTCACCCCTCCACTTT
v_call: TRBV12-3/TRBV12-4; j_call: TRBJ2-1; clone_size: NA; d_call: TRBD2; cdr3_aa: CASSTPASGSYNEQFF; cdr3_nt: TGTGCCAGCAGTACACCTGCTAGCGGCTCCTACAATGAGCAGTTCTTC
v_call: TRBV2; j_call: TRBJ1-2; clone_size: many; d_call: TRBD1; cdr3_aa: CWRGGASGGYTF; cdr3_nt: TGCTGGAGAGGGGGCGCTTCGGGTGGCTACACCTTC
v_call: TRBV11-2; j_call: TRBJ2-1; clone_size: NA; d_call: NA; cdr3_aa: CASSSLVLMGYNEQFF; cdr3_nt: TGTGCCAGCAGCTCCTTGGTCCTTATGGGCTACAATGAGCAGTTCTTC
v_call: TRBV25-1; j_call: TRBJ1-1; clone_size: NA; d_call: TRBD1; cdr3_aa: CASSEWGTANTEAFF; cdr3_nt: TGTGCCAGCAGTGAATGGGGGACAGCGAACACTGAAGCTTTCTTT
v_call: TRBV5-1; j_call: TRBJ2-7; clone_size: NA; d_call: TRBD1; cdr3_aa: CASSPGQDISYEQYF; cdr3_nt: TGCGCCAGCAGCCCCGGACAGGACATCTCCTACGAGCAGTACTTC
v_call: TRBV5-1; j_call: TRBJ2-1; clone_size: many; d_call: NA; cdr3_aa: CASSLGGDEQFF; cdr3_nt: TGCGCCAGCAGCTTGGGGGGGGATGAGCAGTTCTTC
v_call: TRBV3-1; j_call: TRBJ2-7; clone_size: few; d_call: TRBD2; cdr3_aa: CASSQGLADFYEQYF; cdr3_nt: TGTGCCAGCAGCCAGGGACTAGCGGATTTCTACGAGCAGTACTTC
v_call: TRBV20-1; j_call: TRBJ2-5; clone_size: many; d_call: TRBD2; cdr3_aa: CSARPRTSGVQETQYF; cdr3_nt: TGCAGTGCTAGACCAAGGACTAGCGGGGTCCAAGAGACCCAGTACTTC
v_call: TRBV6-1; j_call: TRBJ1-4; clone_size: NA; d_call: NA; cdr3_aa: CASSHSPDRTFWTNEKLFF; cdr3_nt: TGTGCCAGCAGTCACTCCCCAGACAGGACATTTTGGACTAATGAAAAACTGTTTTTT
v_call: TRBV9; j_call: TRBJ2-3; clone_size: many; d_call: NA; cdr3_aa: CASSVEKGTDTQYF; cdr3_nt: TGTGCCAGCAGCGTAGAGAAGGGCACAGATACGCAGTATTTT
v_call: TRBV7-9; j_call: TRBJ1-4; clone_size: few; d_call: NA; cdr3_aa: CAGVGRNEKLFF; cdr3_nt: TGTGCCGGTGTGGGACGGAATGAAAAACTGTTTTTT
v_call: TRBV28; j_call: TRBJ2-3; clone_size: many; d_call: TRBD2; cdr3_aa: CASRQAGEVGTDTQYF; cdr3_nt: TGTGCCAGCAGGCAAGCGGGAGAGGTCGGCACAGATACGCAGTATTTT